This TCR beta chain is drawn from a study of blood T cells in healthy people across ages. Together with a sample-barcoded 5' primer, a J-beta primer mix was included in a second PCR lasting roughly 7 to 11 cycles. Sequencing recovered at least 2.5 million CDR3-containing paired-end reads from each sample. TCRdb re-analysed the 5' RACE reads in MiXCR, keeping a single row per CDR3 protein. The sample records around 900,000 distinct CDR3 sequences, roughly 50% being singletons. Points on this clonotype: Its specificity is not known. At one of its ends the junction is not consistent with the germline gene, which may arise from a read error.

The donors, healthy Caucasians from Russia, were aged 6 to 90. This CDR3 has 14 amino acids. CDR1 is SNHLY, CDR2 FYNNEI, per germline. Study-wide results and caveats: It was found that TCR beta diversity correlated strongly with the percentage of naive T cells. Estimated diversity that came from one million T cells was considered an underestimate.

The J gene is TRBJ2-5, the V gene TRBV2; D might be TRBD2 (6 bases). The receptor was isolated from a woman aged 55-75 years in good health. The sequenced sample was blood. For the CDR3, the DNA is TGTGCCAGTGACCGACTAGAACGGAGCGCCGAGCAGAACTTC. As protein: CASDRLERSAEQNF.